The rows below give T cell receptor beta chains drawn from one sample of a study of blood T cell repertoires in COVID-19. Using immunoSEQ multiplex PCR, the repertoire was profiled, and TCRdb retains in-frame clones only, with some absent. The profile shows about 82,000 clones, around 81% of them singletons. The sample was peripheral blood. The receptor set was obtained from an elderly man with acute or convalescent COVID-19. Both conserved end residues are trimmed from each CDR3. The D gene is left open where the match is weak. Clone size is not always given. Where it is, it says once, few, many or a class for expanded clones.

d_call	clone_size	v_call	cdr3_aa
.	.	TRBV19	ASQDRINTEAF
TRBD1	.	TRBV28	ASSGQGNYGYT
TRBD1	.	TRBV27	ASNPPGQFYEQY
TRBD1	.	TRBV7-2	ASSLGHRTGNTEAF
TRBD1	.	TRBV29-1	SVEAQGGITGELF
TRBD2	once	TRBV2	ASSATSGRFYEQY
.	.	TRBV19	ASSGHRGNQPQH
.	.	TRBV2	ASTPWGLAGTDTQY
.	.	TRBV6-5	ASSYSLTESSYEQY
TRBD1	.	TRBV5-4	ASSLAATGFTGELF
TRBD2	.	TRBV28	ASRKSGGSYNEQF
.	.	TRBV5-1	ASSLKAEVNNEQF
TRBD1	.	TRBV27	ASSSYRGPQETQY
TRBD2	once	TRBV28	ASTPLGGRGRTDTQY
TRBD1	.	TRBV6-6	ASNLPGQRAEAF
.	.	TRBV5-1	ASSSQAGQQSSYEQY
.	.	TRBV7-2	ASSPRTAYNEKLF
.	.	TRBV24-1	ATSDLGPQETQY
.	.	TRBV28	ASKVSVSTGELF
.	.	TRBV3-1/TRBV3-2	ASSQGGVSYEQY
.	.	TRBV6-5	ASSLTMNTEAF
TRBD2	.	TRBV28	AIGGSPYEQY
TRBD1	.	TRBV28	ASSWDRVEAF
TRBD1	once	TRBV2	ATERDRGLTEAF
TRBD2	.	TRBV28	ASSSQGLVVSTDTQY
TRBD2	.	TRBV10-3	AISEGLAGTTDTQY
.	.	TRBV28	ASSFNSGTSLAKNIQY
.	.	TRBV12-5	ASGPGGTNTGELF
.	.	TRBV7-9	ASSLKGRVRNTEAF
TRBD1	.	TRBV28	ASSFKRGGDFGYT
TRBD1	.	TRBV28	ASSLRQGGDSNQPQH
TRBD1	.	TRBV5-6	ASSPDRVYGYT
.	.	TRBV2	ASSEQAYQPQH
.	few	TRBV19	ASSGRSRGGDSPLH
TRBD1	.	TRBV4-3	ASRYGTALNYGYT
TRBD2	.	TRBV5-5	ASSRGSSETQY
.	.	TRBV19	ASTAGQMNSPLH
.	.	TRBV30	AWGTAGNTIY
TRBD1	.	TRBV5-1	ASSPGTGNNEQF
.	.	TRBV2	ASSLELVNEQY
.	.	TRBV6-5	ASMPGDYNSPLH
.	.	TRBV5-1	ASSRIDGETQY
TRBD1	.	TRBV28	ASSFTGTVYEQY
TRBD2	.	TRBV5-4	ASSIPRRGLAGQNEQF
.	.	TRBV3-1/TRBV3-2	ASSQFLNSPLH
TRBD1	once	TRBV6-5	ASRSTGAGNTIY
.	.	TRBV15	ATSRVHSGNTIY
TRBD1	.	TRBV7-9	ASSILGQTRPEAF
TRBD2	once	TRBV27	ASSLGTSGNPYNEQF
.	few	TRBV6-6	ASSHRTVSYEQY
TRBD1	few	TRBV10-3	AISGGQGAREAF
TRBD2	once	TRBV3-1/TRBV3-2	ASSQSPGLAGDGETQY
.	few	TRBV2	ASSPTPLTGNTEAF
TRBD1	.	TRBV28	ASSPAGQGAKDYGYT
.	few	TRBV12-3/TRBV12-4	ASSRTTYEQY
.	.	TRBV7-2	ASSFQGRGGYT
.	.	TRBV29-1	SVEDEKETTEQY
.	.	TRBV27	ASRREGRNQPQH
TRBD1	.	TRBV6-6	ASSSPKGGATGELF